The present T cell receptor (beta chain) was sequenced within a study of human T cells and chemical hapten exposure. The CDR3 is 13 amino acids. Per the germline V gene, CDR1 is SGHVS and CDR2 is FNYEAQ. Whole-study findings and limits: Because all patients had alopecia, their immune responses might differ from healthy ones.

As for this clonotype: Its matching antigen is unknown. One junction end does not reproduce the germline sequence, and a read error may be involved.

From the RACE reads, TCRdb called clonotypes with MiXCR, one entry per CDR3 protein. The repertoire includes approximately 350,000 distinct CDR3 sequences, approximately 6.9% of them detected once, and 7.5% to 8.5% sits in the top ten. The time point: patch test 1, 2 weeks after DPC sensitization. Treatment given: therapeutic diphenylcyclopropenone sensitization with weekly scalp DPC. The source was whole blood, collected in connection with sensitization to the hapten diphenylcyclopropenone (DPC). The V call is TRBV7-6, the J call TRBJ1-5; no clear D gene. This TCR was recovered from a woman under 30 with alopecia areata. Some clones in this sample may be carry-over from other donors' samples. The CDR3 DNA reads TGTGCCTGCAGCTTAAATAGCAATCAGCCCCAGCATTTT. Translated: CACSLNSNQPQHF.